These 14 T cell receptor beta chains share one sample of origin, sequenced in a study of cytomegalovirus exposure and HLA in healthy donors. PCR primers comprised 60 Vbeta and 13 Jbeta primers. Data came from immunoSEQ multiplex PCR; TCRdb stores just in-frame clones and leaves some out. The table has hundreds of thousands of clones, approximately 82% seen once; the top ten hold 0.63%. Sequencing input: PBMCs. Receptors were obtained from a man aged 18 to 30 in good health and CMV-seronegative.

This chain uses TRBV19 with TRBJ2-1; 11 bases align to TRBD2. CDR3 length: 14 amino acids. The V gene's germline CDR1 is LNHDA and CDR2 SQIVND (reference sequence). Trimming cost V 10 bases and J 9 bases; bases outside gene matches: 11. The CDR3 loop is CATSPTSGMREQFF. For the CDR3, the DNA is TGTGCCACCTCGCCGACTAGCGGGATGCGTGAGCAGTTCTTC. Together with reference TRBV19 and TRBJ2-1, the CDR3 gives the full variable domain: DGGITQSPKYLFRKEGQNVTLSCEQNLNHDAMYWYRQDPGQGLRLIYYSQIVNDFQKGDIAEGYSVSREKKESFPLTVTSAQKNPTAFYLCATSPTSGMREQFFGPGTRLTVL.

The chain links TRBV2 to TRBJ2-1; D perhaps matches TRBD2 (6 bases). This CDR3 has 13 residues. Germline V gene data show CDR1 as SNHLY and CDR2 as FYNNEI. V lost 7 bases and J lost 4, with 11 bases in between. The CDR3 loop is CASISGEYNEQFF. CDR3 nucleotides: TGTGCCAGCATTAGCGGAGAGTACAATGAGCAGTTCTTC. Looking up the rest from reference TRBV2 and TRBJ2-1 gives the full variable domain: EPEVTQTPSHQVTQMGQEVILRCVPISNHLYFYWYRQILGQKVEFLVSFYNNEISEKSEIFDDQFSVERPDGSNFTLKIRSTKLEDSAMYFCASISGEYNEQFFGPGTRLTVL.

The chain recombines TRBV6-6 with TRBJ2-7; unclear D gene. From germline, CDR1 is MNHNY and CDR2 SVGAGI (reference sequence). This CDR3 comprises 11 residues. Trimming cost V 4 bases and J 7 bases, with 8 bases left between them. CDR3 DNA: TGTGCCAGCAGTTTAAACAAGGAGCAGTACTTC. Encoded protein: CASSLNKEQYF.

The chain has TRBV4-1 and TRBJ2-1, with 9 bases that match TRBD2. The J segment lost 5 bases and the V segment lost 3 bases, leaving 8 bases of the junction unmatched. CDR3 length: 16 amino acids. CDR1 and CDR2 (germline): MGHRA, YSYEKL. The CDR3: CASSQGPGLADNEQFF. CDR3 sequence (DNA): TGCGCCAGCAGCCAGGGGCCGGGACTAGCTGACAATGAGCAGTTCTTC.

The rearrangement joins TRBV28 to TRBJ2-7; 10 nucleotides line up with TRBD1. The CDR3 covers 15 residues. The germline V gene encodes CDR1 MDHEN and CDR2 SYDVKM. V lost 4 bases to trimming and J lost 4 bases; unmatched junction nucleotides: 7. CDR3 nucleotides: TGTGCCAGCAGTTCCCCGGGACAGGGGCAATACGAGCAGTACTTC. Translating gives CASSSPGQGQYEQYF.

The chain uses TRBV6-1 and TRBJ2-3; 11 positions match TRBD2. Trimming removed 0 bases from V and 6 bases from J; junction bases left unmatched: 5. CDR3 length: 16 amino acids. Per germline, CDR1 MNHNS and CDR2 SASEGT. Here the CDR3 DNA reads TGTGCCAGCAGTGAAGCGCTGGCTAGCGGGAGGGATACGCAGTATTTT. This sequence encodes CASSEALASGRDTQYF.

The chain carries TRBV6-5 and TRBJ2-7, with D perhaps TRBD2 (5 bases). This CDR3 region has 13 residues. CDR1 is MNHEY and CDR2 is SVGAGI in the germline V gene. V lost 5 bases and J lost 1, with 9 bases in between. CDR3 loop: CASSRDQSYEQYF. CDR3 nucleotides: TGTGCCAGCAGTCGGGATCAATCCTACGAGCAGTACTTC.

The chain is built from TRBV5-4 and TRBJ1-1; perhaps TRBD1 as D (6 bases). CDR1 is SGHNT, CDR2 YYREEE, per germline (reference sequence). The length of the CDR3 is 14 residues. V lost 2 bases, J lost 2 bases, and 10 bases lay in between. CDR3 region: CASSLRDTNTEAFF. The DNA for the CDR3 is TGTGCCAGCAGCTTACGGGACACAAACACTGAAGCTTTCTTT.

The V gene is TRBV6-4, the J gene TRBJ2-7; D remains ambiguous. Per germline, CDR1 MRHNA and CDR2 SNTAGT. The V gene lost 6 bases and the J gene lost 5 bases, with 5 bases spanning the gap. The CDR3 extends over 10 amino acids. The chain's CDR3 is CASRGDEQYF. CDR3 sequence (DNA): TGTGCCAGCAGGGGCGACGAGCAGTACTTC.

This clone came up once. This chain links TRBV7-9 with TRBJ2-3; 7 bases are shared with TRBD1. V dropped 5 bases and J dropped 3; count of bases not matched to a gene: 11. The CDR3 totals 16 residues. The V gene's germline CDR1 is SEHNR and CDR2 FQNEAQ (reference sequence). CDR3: CASSATLGQPTDTQYF. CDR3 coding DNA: TGTGCCAGCAGCGCAACGTTGGGACAGCCAACAGATACGCAGTATTTT.

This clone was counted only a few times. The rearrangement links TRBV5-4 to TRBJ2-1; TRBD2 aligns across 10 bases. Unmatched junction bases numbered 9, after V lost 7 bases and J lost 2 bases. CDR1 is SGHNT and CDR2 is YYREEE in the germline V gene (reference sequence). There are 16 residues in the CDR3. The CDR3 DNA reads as TGTGCCAGCGCCCCAGCGGGAGGGCGGACCTACAATGAGCAGTTCTTC. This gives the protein CASAPAGGRTYNEQFF. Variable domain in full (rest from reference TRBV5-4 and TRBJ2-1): ETGVTQSPTHLIKTRGQQVTLRCSSQSGHNTVSWYQQALGQGPQFIFQYYREEENGRGNFPPRFSGLQFPNYSSELNVNALELDDSALYLCASAPAGGRTYNEQFFGPGTRLTVL.

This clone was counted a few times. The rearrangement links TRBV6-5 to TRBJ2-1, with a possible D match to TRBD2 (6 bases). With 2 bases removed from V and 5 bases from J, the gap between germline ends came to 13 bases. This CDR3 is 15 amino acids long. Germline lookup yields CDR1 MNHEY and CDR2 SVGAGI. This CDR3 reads CASSYVPGVNNEQFF. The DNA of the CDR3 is TGTGCCAGCAGTTACGTGCCGGGAGTTAACAATGAGCAGTTCTTC.

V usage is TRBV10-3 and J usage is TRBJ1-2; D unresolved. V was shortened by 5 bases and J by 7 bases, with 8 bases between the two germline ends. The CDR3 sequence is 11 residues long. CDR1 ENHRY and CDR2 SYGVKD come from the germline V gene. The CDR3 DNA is TGTGCCATCAGTTACTCTGGTGGCTACACCTTC. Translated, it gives CAISYSGGYTF.

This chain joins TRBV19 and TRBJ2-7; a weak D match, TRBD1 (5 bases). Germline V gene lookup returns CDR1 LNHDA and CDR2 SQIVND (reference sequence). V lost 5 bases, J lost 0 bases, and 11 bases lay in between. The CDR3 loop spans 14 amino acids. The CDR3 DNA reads TGTGCCAGTAGTGACCAGGGCTCCTCCTACGAGCAGTACTTC. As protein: CASSDQGSSYEQYF.